The 17 T cell receptor beta chains below were found in one sample sequenced in a study of shared clonotypes between healthy human individuals. Profiled with immunoSEQ multiplex PCR; TCRdb holds only in-frame clones, not every one. The table includes about 600,000 clones, more than 95% detected once. Sequenced material: naive CD4+ T cells sorted from blood. This sample's subset: CD45RA+ positively selected. The receptors originated from a woman in her twenties or thirties in good health.

The rearrangement uses TRBV6-1 and TRBJ2-1, with 7 positions matching TRBD1. The germline CDR1 and CDR2 sequences are MNHNS and SASEGT. Trimming removed 6 bases from V and 5 bases from J; junction bases left unmatched: 13. The CDR3 runs 16 residues. The CDR3 DNA reads TGTGCCAGCAGGGAACAGGGGACAGATTTTCACAATGAGCAGTTCTTC. Translation: CASREQGTDFHNEQFF.

The V call is TRBV14, the J call TRBJ1-2; no clear D gene. The CDR3 runs 14 residues. The V end was cut by 0 bases, the J end by 4 bases, with 9 bases between. CDR1 is SGHDN, CDR2 FVKESK, per germline. For the CDR3, the DNA is TGTGCCAGCAGCCAAGATTTAGGCAGCTATGGCTACACCTTC. This codes for CASSQDLGSYGYTF.

The V gene is TRBV6-1, the J gene TRBJ1-3, with D unresolved. CDR1 and CDR2 (germline): MNHNS, SASEGT. Between the trimmed V and J ends, which lost 4 bases and 5 bases, there was a span of 6 bases. The CDR3 length is 12 residues. In DNA form, the CDR3 reads TGTGCCAGCAGTGGAGTAAGAAACACCATATATTTT. Residues: CASSGVRNTIYF.

The chain carries TRBV10-1 and TRBJ2-1; maybe TRBD2 (6 bases). The V gene's germline CDR1 is WNHNN and CDR2 SYGVQD (reference sequence). This CDR3 comprises 14 residues. The ends were cut back, 7 bases at V and 4 bases at J, with 14 bases in the middle. CDR3 amino acids: CASNPGLQYNEQFF. CDR3 in DNA: TGCGCCAGCAATCCGGGACTGCAATACAATGAGCAGTTCTTC.

The V and J genes are TRBV14 and TRBJ2-1, with D possibly called TRBD1 or TRBD2 (5 bases each). The CDR3 is 16 amino acids. V lost 4 bases and J lost 2, with 15 bases in between. The germline V gene has CDR1 SGHDN and CDR2 FVKESK. The CDR3 bases are TGTGCCAGCAGCCCCTATGGGGGAGCCCCCTACAATGAGCAGTTCTTC. Its translation is CASSPYGGAPYNEQFF.

CDR3 sequence (DNA): TGTGCCAGCAGCTTGAGGAACAGCCGGGGCACGCAGTATTTT. This sequence encodes CASSLRNSRGTQYF. The chain recombines TRBV5-4 with TRBJ2-3; either TRBD1 or TRBD2 may fit D (5 bases each). V was trimmed by 1 base and J by 9 bases, leaving 15 bases between them. Looked up from germline, CDR1 is SGHNT and CDR2 is YYREEE (reference sequence). The CDR3 runs 14 residues.

CDR3 DNA: TGTGCCAGCAGTTTAGGGTCCGCGGACCCCATCTACGAGCAGTACTTC. Translation gives CASSLGSADPIYEQYF. This sequence joins TRBV28 and TRBJ2-7; D remains unclear. The germline V and J ends were trimmed by 2 bases and 3 bases, with 17 bases remaining between them. The germline gives CDR1 MDHEN, CDR2 SYDVKM. The CDR3 has 16 amino acids.

This clone came up once. V and J are TRBV10-2 and TRBJ2-7; no firm D call. The CDR3 has 14 residues. The ends were cut back, 2 bases at V and 3 bases at J, with 11 bases in the middle. Germline V gives CDR1 WSHSY, CDR2 SAAADI. In DNA, the CDR3 is TGCGCCAGCAGTGAGCGGCTTATTGGCTACGAGCAGTACTTC. Translating gives CASSERLIGYEQYF.

The rearrangement joins TRBV19 to TRBJ2-5; tentative D call: TRBD1 (6 bases). Germline loops: CDR1 LNHDA, CDR2 SQIVND (reference sequence). This CDR3 is built from 12 residues. V was pared by 7 bases and J by 2 bases, with 8 bases between. CDR3 amino acids: CASNQGQETQYF. In DNA, the CDR3 is TGTGCCAGTAATCAGGGGCAAGAGACCCAGTACTTC.

V is TRBV6-5 and J is TRBJ2-1, with D possibly TRBD2 on 6 matching bases. V was cut by 8 bases and J by 6 bases, with 17 bases left in between. The V gene's germline CDR1 is MNHEY and CDR2 SVGAGI. This CDR3 comprises 14 residues. CDR3 nucleotide sequence: TGTGCCAGCCGTGGAGGGCCTCTGTTCAATGAGCAGTTCTTC. Translated: CASRGGPLFNEQFF.

The CDR3 loop reads CASSPLGTSTYEQYF. CDR3 DNA: TGTGCCAGCTCACCACTTGGGACTTCGACCTACGAGCAGTACTTC. The rearrangement links TRBV18 to TRBJ2-7; a possible D gene is TRBD2 (6 bases). Germline CDR1 reads KGHSH; CDR2 reads LQKENI. V dropped 1 base and J dropped 2 bases, with 12 bases sitting between them. The CDR3 sequence is 15 residues long.

The chain recombines TRBV20-1 with TRBJ2-3; no clear D. This CDR3 is built from 11 residues. CDR1 DFQATT and CDR2 SNEGSKA come from the germline V gene (reference sequence). V was clipped by 6 bases and J by 6 bases, with 10 bases between them. The CDR3 bases are TGCAGTGCGGACCCGGCGGATACGCAGTATTTT. Its translation: CSADPADTQYF.

The rearrangement joins TRBV18 to TRBJ2-7; D call uncertain. CDR3 length: 13 residues. CDR1 is KGHSH, CDR2 LQKENI, per germline. The V and J ends lost 3 bases and 7 bases respectively, with 13 bases between them. The CDR3 reads CASSPRLAGEQYF. The CDR3 nucleotides read TGTGCCAGCTCACCTCGACTGGCCGGGGAGCAGTACTTC.

This chain joins TRBV6-1 and TRBJ2-5, with TRBD2 identical over 7 bases. Germline loops: CDR1 MNHNS, CDR2 SASEGT. This CDR3 has 15 residues. Trimming cost V 1 base and J 5 bases; bases outside gene matches: 7. CDR3 coding DNA: TGTGCCAGCAGTGAAGTCGGCGGGAGCGGGGAGACCCAGTACTTC. Protein: CASSEVGGSGETQYF.

The V gene is TRBV7-2, the J gene TRBJ2-7; TRBD1 is a possible D gene (6 bases). This CDR3 has 13 amino acids. V lost 5 bases and J 6 bases, leaving 14 bases between the germline ends. From germline, CDR1 is SGHTA and CDR2 FQGNSA. CDR3 sequence (DNA): TGTGCCAGCAGCCTCGACAGGTCGTTCGAGCAGTACTTC. Protein sequence: CASSLDRSFEQYF.

The rearrangement links TRBV6-5 to TRBJ1-1; 8 positions agree with TRBD1. This CDR3 contains 15 residues. CDR1 MNHEY and CDR2 SVGAGI come from the germline V gene. The V segment lost 2 bases and the J segment 5 bases; nucleotides outside the gene matches: 7. CDR3 protein: CASSYGQGAGTEAFF. CDR3 nucleotide sequence: TGTGCCAGCAGTTACGGGCAGGGGGCAGGTACTGAAGCTTTCTTT.

Details on this clone: Other nucleotide sequences in the sample specify the same CDR3. The chain combines TRBV19 with TRBJ2-7; TRBD1 matches 9 bases. The CDR3 consists of 14 residues. V lost 4 bases to trimming and J lost 2 bases; unmatched junction nucleotides: 3. Per germline, CDR1 LNHDA and CDR2 SQIVND (reference sequence). CDR3 sequence reads: CASSTGQGTYEQYF. The DNA for the CDR3 is TGTGCCAGTAGTACGGGACAGGGAACCTACGAGCAGTACTTC.